This TCR beta chain was sequenced for a study of spatial heterogeneity in lung cancer. Study-wide context: Available follow-up PBMC samples, collected a median of approximately two years post-resection, were sequenced. Sequence detection consistently recorded a greater number of beta-chain than alpha-chain sequences.

The CDR3 consists of 16 residues. Germline V CDR1 and CDR2: SGHTA, FQGTGA. V was shortened by 2 bases and J by 0 bases, with 12 bases between the two germline ends. TCR cDNA molecules each carried a unique molecular identifier. TCRdb itself ran the 5' RACE reads through MiXCR, one entry per CDR3 protein. Of approximately 100,000 distinct CDR3 sequences listed, roughly a fifth were seen once; the top ten hold roughly a fifth. Time point in this sample: blood at routine non-recurrence follow-up after resection. Tumor, nontumor lung or frozen PBMC supplied whole RNA, sequenced without sorting. The source of this sequence is a male donor with early-stage non-small cell lung cancer. Sequenced here: PBMCs, sampled at follow-up. The J gene is TRBJ2-3, the V gene TRBV7-3; either TRBD1 or TRBD2 may fit D (5 bases each). The CDR3 loop is CASSLEGRYSTDTQYF. CDR3 DNA sequence: TGTGCCAGCAGCTTAGAGGGACGGTATAGCACAGATACGCAGTATTTT.